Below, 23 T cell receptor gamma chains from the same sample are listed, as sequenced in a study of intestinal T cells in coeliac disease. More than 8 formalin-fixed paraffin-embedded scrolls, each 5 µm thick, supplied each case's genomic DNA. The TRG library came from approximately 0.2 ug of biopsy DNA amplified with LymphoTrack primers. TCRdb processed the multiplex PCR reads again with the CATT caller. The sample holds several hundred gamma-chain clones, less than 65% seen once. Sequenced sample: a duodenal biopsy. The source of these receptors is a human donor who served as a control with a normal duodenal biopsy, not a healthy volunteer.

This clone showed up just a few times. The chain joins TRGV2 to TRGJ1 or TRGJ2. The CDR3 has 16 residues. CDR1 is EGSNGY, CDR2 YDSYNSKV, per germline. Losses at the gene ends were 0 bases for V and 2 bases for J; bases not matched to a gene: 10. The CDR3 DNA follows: TGTGCCACCTGGGACGGGCCAAATTGGGATTATTATAAGAAACTCTTT. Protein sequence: CATWDGPNWDYYKKLF.

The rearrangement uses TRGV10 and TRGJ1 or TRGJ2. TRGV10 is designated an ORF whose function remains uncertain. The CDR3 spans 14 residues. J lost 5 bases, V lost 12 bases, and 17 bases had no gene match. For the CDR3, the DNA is TGTGCTGCCGGGGTAGGTTTAAGGGATTATAAGAAACTCTTT. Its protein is CAAGVGLRDYKKLF.

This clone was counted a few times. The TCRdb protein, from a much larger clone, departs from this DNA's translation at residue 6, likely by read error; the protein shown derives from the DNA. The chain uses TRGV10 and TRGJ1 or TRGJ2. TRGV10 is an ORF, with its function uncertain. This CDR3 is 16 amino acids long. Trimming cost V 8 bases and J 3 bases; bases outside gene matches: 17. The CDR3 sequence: CAAWDSMVVSYYKKLF. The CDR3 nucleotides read TGTGCTGCGTGGGATTCTATGGTCGTAAGTTATTATAAGAAACTCTTT.

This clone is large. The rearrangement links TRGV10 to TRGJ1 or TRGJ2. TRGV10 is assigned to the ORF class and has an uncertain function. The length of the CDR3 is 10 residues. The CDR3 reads CAHPPRKKLF. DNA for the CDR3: TGTGCGCACCCCCCCCGTAAGAAACTCTTT.

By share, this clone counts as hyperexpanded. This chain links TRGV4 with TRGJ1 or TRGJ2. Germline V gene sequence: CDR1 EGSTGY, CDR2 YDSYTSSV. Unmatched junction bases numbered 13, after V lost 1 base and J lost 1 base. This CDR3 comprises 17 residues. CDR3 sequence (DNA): TGTGCCACCTGGGATGGAGGCCCCAATACAAATTATTATAAGAAACTCTTT. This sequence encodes CATWDGGPNTNYYKKLF.

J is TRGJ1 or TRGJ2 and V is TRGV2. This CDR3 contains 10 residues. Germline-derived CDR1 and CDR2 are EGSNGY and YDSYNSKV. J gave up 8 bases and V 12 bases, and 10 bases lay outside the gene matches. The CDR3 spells CADLGHKKLF. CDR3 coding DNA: TGTGCCGACCTGGGCCATAAGAAACTCTTT.

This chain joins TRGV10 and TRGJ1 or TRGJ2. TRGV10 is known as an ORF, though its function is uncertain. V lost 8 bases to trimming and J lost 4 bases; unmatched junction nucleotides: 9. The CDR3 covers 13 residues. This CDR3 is CAAWTCAYYKKLF. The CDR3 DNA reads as TGTGCTGCGTGGACGTGCGCATATTATAAGAAACTCTTT.

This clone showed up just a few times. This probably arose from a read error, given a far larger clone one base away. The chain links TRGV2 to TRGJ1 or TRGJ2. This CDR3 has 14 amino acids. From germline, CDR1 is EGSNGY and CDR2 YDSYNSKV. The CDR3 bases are TGTGCCACCTGGGACGGGCTGAATTATTACAAGAAACTCTTT. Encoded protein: CATWDGLNYYKKLF.

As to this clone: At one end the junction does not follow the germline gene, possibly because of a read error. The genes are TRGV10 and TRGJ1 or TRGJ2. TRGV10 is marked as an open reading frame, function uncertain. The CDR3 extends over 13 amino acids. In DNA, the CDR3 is TGCGCTGCGTGGACCCCAGGGTATTATAAGAAACTCTTT. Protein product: CAAWTPGYYKKLF.

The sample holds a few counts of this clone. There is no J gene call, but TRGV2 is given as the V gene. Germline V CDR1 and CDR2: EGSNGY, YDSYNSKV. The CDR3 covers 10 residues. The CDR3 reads CATWDGLIYF. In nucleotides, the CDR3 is TGTGCCACCTGGGACGGGCTAATTTATTTT.

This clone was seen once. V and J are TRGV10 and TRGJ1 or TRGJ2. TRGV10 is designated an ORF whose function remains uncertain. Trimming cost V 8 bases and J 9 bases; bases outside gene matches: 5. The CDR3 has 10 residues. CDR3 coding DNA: TGTGCTGCGTGGACTACTAAGAAACTCTTT. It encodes CAAWTTKKLF.

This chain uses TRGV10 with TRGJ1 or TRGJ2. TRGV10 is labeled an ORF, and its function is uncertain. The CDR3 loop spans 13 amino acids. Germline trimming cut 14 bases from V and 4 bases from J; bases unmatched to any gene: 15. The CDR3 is CARVGCRYYKKLF. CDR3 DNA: TGTGCTCGCGTGGGATGCCGATATTATAAGAAACTCTTT.

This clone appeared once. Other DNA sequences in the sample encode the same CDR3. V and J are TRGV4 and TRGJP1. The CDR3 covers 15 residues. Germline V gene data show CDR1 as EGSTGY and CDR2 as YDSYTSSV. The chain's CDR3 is CAPGMGYATGWFKIF. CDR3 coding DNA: TGTGCACCTGGGATGGGCTATGCCACTGGTTGGTTCAAGATATTT.

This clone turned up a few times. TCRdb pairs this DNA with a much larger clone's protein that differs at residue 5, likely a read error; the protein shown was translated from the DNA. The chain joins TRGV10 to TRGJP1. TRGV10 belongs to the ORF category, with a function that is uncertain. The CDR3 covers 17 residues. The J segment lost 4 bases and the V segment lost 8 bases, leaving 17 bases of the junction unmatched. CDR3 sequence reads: CAAWGYGVVGTGWFKIF. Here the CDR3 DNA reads TGTGCTGCGTGGGGTTATGGGGTGGTCGGCACTGGTTGGTTCAAGATATTT.

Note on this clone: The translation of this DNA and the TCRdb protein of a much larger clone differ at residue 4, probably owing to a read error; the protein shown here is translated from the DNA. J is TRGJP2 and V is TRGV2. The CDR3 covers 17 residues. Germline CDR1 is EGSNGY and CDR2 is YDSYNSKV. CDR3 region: CATRDGPPTVGDWIKTF. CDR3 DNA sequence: TGTGCCACCCGGGACGGGCCGCCTACCGTTGGGGATTGGATCAAGACGTTT.

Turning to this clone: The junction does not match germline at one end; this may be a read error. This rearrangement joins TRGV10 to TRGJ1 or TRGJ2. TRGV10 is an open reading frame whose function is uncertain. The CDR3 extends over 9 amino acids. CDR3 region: CAASGYLFF. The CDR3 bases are TGTGCTGCGAGTGGATATTTATTTTTT.

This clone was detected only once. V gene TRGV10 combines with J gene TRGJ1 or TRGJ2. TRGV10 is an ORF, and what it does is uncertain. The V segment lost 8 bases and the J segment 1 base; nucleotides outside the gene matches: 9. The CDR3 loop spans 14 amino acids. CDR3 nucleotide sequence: TGTGCTGCGTGGACCGTCCTAAATTATTATAAGAAACTCTTT. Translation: CAAWTVLNYYKKLF.

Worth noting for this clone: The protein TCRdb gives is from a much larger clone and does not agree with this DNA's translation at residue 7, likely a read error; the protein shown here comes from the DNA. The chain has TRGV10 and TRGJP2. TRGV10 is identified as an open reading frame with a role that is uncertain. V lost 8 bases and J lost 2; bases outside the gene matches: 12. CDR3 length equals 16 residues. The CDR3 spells CAAWERRLSSDWIKTF. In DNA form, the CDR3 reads TGTGCTGCGTGGGAGCGCAGATTGAGTAGTGATTGGATCAAGACGTTT.

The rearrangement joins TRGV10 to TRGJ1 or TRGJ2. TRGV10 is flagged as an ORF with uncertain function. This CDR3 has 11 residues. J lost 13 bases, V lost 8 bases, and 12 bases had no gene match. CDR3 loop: CAAWDNRRKLF. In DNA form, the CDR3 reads TGTGCTGCGTGGGATAATAGAAGAAAACTCTTT.

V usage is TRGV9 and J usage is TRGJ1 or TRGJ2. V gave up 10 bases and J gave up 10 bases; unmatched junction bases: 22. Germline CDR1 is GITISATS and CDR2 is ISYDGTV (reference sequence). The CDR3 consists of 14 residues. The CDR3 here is CAFVGGPLIIKKLF. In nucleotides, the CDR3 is TGTGCCTTCGTGGGAGGCCCCCTTATTATAAAGAAACTCTTT.

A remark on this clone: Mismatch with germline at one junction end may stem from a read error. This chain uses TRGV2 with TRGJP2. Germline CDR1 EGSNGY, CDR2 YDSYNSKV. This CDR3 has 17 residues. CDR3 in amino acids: CATWDGSAYVGDWIKTF. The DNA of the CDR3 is TGTGCCACCTGGGACGGGTCCGCCTACGTTGGGGATTGGATCAAGACATTT.

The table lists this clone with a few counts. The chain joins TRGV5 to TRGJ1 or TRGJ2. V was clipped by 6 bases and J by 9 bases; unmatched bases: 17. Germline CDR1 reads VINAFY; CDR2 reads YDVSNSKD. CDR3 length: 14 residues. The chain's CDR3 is CATWSRMVIIKKLF. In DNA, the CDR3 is TGTGCCACCTGGTCCAGAATGGTTATTATTAAGAAACTCTTT.

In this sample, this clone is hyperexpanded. CDR3 sequence: CATWDGLIIYCPKLF. The CDR3 nucleotides are TGTGCCACCTGGGACGGGCTAATTATTTATTGTCCGAAACTCTTT. This rearrangement joins TRGV2 to TRGJ1 or TRGJ2. The J segment lost 12 bases and the V segment lost 0 bases, leaving 17 bases of the junction unmatched. CDR3 length equals 15 residues. Germline assignment: CDR1 EGSNGY and CDR2 YDSYNSKV.